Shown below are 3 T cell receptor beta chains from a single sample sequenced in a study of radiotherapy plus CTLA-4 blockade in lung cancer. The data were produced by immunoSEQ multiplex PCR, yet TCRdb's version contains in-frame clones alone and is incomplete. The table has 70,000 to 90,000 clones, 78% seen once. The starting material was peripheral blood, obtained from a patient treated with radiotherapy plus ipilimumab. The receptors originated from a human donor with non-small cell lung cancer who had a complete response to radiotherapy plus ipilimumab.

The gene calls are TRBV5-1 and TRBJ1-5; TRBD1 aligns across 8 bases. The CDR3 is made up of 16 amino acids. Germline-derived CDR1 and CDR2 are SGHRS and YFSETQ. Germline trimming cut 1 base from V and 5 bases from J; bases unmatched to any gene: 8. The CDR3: CASSLFGQGTDQPQHF. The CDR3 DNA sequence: TGCGCCAGCAGCTTGTTCGGACAGGGTACTGATCAGCCCCAGCATTTT.

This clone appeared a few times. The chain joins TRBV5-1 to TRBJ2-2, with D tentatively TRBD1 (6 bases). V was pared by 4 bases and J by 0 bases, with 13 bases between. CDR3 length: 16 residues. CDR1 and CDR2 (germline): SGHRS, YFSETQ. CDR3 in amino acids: CASSQTGTTNTGELFF. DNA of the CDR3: TGCGCCAGCAGCCAAACCGGGACAACGAACACCGGGGAGCTGTTTTTT.

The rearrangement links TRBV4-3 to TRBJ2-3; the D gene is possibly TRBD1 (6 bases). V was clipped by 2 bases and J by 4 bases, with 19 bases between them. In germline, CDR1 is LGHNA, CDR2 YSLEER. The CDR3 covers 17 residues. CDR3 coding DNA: TGCGCCAGCAGCCAAAAACAGGGTTCTCCTGGGTCAGATACGCAGTATTTT. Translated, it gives CASSQKQGSPGSDTQYF.